The clone carrying this T cell receptor beta chain was seen a handful of times. Its antigen is unidentified. The germline V gene encodes CDR1 SGHAT and CDR2 FQNNGV. Trimming at V came to 0 bases and at J to 8 bases, leaving 6 bases not matched to a gene. The CDR3 runs to 15 residues. The record originates from a study of CD8+CD57+ T cells in acquired aplastic anemia. Study information: DNA per sorted CD4+ or CD8+ sample ranged about 0.2 to 30 ug, averaging approximately 3.3 ug. Broader study findings: Both patients and controls carried the same twenty-nine CD8+ CDR3 sequences.

CDR3 and TCR beta VDJ profiling relied on genomic DNA as the template. TCRdb ran MiXCR on the reads and lists one entry per CDR3 protein. Among 150,000 to 200,000 distinct CDR3 sequences, roughly 50% were seen once, and the ten largest hold 3.2%. All sequencing subjects had displayed CD8+CD57+ cell expansion on flow cytometry. The source of this sequence is a human donor with aplastic anemia. The specimen sequenced was sorted CD4+, CD8+, or CD8+CD57+ T cells (not recorded which) from PBMCs. The chain carries TRBV11-2 and TRBJ2-1, with 8 bases matching TRBD2. The CDR3 here is CASSLEERETHEQFF. The CDR3 nucleotides are TGTGCCAGCAGCTTAGAGGAGCGGGAGACCCATGAGCAGTTCTTC.